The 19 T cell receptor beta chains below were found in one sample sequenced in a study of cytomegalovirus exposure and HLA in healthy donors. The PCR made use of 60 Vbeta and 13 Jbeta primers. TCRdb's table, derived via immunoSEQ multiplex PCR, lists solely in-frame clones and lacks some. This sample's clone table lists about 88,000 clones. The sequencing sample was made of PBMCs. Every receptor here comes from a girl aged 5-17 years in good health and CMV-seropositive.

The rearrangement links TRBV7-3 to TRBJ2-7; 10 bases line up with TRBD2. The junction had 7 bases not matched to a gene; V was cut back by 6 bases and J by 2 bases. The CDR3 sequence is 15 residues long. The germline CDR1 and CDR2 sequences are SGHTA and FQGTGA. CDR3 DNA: TGTGCCAGCAGTCCCGAAGCGGGGGGGACCTACGAGCAGTACTTC. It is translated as CASSPEAGGTYEQYF.

Here the CDR3 reads CASSLGGRAYEQYV. CDR3 DNA sequence: TGTGCCAGCAGCTTAGGAGGCAGAGCCTACGAGCAGTACGTC. The chain has TRBV11-1 and TRBJ2-7; D gene unclear. In germline, CDR1 is SGHAT, CDR2 FQDESV (reference sequence). Deletions cut 1 base from V and 2 bases from J, with 9 bases between. CDR3 length equals 14 residues.

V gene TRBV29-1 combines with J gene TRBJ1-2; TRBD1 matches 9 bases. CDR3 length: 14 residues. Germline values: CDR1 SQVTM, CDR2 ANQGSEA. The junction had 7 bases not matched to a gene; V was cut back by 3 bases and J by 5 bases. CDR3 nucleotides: TGCAGCGTTGAGTTAAGGGACAGGGCGTATGGCTACACCTTC. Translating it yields CSVELRDRAYGYTF. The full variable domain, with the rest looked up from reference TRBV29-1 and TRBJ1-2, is SAVISQKPSRDICQRGTSLTIQCQVDSQVTMMFWYRQQPGQSLTLIATANQGSEATYESGFVIDKFPISRPNLTFSTLTVSNMSPEDSSIYLCSVELRDRAYGYTFGSGTRLTVV.

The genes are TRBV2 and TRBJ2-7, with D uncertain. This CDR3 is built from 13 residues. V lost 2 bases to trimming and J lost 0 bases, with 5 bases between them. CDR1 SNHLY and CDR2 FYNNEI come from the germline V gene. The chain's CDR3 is CASSERGSYEQYV. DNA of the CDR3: TGTGCCAGCAGTGAACGAGGCTCCTACGAGCAGTACGTC.

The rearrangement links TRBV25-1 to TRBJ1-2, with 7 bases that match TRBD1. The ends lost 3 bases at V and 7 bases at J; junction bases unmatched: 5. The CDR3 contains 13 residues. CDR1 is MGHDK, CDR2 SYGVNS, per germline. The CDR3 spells CASSDGQEFGYTF. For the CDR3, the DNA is TGTGCCAGCAGTGATGGACAGGAATTTGGCTACACCTTC.

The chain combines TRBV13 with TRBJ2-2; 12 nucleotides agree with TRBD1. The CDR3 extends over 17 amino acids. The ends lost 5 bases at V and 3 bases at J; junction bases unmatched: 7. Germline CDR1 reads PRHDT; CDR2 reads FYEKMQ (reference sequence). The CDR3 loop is CASSPGTGGAHTGELFF. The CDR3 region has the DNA TGTGCCAGCAGCCCAGGGACAGGGGGCGCGCACACCGGGGAGCTGTTTTTT.

CDR3 nucleotide sequence: TGTGCCAGCTCACCACCGAACCCAGGGAAAAGAAGAGGCATGAACACTGAAGCTTTCTTT. Its protein product is CASSPPNPGKRRGMNTEAFF. The chain uses TRBV18 and TRBJ1-1, with D maybe TRBD1 (5 bases). Germline V gives CDR1 KGHSH, CDR2 LQKENI. This CDR3 region has 20 residues. The V end lost 0 bases, the J end lost 0 bases, and 23 bases lay between the germline ends.

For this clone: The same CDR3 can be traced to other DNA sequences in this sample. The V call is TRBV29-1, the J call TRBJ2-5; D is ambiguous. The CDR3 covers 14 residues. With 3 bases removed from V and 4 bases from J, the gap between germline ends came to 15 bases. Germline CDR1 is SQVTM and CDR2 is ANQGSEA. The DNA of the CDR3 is TGCAGCGTTGATACAGCCCGGTTGGGAGAGACCCAGTACTTC. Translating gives CSVDTARLGETQYF.

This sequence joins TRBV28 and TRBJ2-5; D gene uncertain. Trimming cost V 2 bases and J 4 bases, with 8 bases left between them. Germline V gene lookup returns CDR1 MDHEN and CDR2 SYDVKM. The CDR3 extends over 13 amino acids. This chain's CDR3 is CASSLMLRETQYF. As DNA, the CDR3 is TGTGCCAGCAGTTTAATGCTCAGAGAGACCCAGTACTTC.

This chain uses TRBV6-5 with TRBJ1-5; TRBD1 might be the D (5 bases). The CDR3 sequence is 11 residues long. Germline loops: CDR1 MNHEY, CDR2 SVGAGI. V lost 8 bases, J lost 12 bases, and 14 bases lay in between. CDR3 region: CASGDGGGQHF. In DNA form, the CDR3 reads TGTGCCAGCGGGGATGGGGGAGGCCAGCATTTT.

The CDR3 protein is CASSPHPGASTDTQYF. CDR3 nucleotides: TGTGCCAGCAGCCCTCACCCGGGAGCAAGCACAGATACGCAGTATTTT. The chain has TRBV11-3 and TRBJ2-3; TRBD2 is a possible D gene (6 bases). Trimming left V 5 bases short and J 0 bases short, with 15 bases between. Germline V gene lookup returns CDR1 SGHNT and CDR2 YENEEA. This CDR3 is built from 16 residues.

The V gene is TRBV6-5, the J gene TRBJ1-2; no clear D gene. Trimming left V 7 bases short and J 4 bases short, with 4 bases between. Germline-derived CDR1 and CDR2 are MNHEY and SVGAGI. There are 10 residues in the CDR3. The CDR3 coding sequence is TGTGCCAGCAACAGCTATGGCTACACCTTC. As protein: CASNSYGYTF.

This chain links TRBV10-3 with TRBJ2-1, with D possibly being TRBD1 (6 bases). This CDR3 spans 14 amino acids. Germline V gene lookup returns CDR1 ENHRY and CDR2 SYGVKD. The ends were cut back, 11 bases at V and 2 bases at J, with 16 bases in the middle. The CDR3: CASLGAGPYNEQFF. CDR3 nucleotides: TGTGCCTCCTTGGGGGCAGGGCCCTACAATGAGCAGTTCTTC.

Written as DNA, the CDR3 is TGCGCCAGCAGTCATAGGGGTAACGAGCAGTACGTC. It specifies CASSHRGNEQYV. This sequence joins TRBV23-1 and TRBJ2-7, with D perhaps matching TRBD1 (5 bases). Being an ORF, TRBV23-1 has a function that is uncertain. The CDR3 has 12 residues. The V end lost 3 bases, the J end lost 5 bases, and 8 bases lay between the germline ends.

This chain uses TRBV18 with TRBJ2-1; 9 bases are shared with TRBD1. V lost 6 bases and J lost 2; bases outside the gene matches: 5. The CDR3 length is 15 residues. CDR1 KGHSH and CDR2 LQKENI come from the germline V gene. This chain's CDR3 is CASSTGGLTYNEQFF. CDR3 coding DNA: TGTGCCAGCTCCACAGGGGGCCTTACCTACAATGAGCAGTTCTTC.

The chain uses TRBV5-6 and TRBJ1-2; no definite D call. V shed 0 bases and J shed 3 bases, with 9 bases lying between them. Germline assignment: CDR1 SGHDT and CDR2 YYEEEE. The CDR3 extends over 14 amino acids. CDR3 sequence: CASSLDRRDYGYTF. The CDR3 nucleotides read TGTGCCAGCAGCTTGGATCGACGGGACTATGGCTACACCTTC.

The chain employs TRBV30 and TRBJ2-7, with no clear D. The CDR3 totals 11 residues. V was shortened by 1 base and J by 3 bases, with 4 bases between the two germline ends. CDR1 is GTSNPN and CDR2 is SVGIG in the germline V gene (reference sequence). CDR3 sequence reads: CAWSGGYEQYV. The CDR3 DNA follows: TGTGCCTGGAGTGGGGGCTACGAGCAGTACGTC.

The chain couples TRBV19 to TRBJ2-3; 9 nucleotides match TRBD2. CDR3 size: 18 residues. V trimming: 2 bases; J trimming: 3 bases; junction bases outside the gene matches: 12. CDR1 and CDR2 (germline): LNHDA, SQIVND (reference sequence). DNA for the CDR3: TGTGCCAGTAGTATATCTCCCGCGACTAGCGGACTTACAGATACGCAGTATTTT. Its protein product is CASSISPATSGLTDTQYF.

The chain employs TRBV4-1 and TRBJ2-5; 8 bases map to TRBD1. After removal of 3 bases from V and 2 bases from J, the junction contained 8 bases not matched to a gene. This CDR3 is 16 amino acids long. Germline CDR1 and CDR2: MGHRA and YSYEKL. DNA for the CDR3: TGCGCCAGCAGCCACCGAGGGACAGGCTTACAAGAGACCCAGTACTTC. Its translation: CASSHRGTGLQETQYF.